A selection of T cell receptor beta chains follows, all from one sample in a study of spatial heterogeneity in lung cancer. TCRdb called the 5' RACE reads again in MiXCR, with one record for every CDR3 protein. The table includes 18,000 or so distinct CDR3 sequences, 7% to 10% detected once. The sample was PBMCs, taken at follow-up. The receptors were gathered from a male donor with early-stage non-small cell lung cancer. Both conserved end residues are part of each CDR3. The order of the fields is CDR3 protein, CDR3 DNA, V gene, J gene, clone size, D gene. The D gene is left open where the match is weak. Only some rows state a clone size, as once, few, many or a class for expanded clones.

CASNPGRGSNQPQHF,TGTGCCAGCAACCCGGGCAGGGGCAGCAATCAGCCCCAGCATTTT,TRBV28,TRBJ1-5,many,-
CASSRQHAYEQYF,TGTGCCAGCAGTAGACAGCACGCCTACGAGCAGTACTTC,TRBV28,TRBJ2-7,-,-
CASSFSAGRGDTQYF,TGTGCCAGCAGCTTCTCAGCGGGAAGGGGAGATACGCAGTATTTT,TRBV7-9,TRBJ2-3,many,TRBD2
CSVERSSYNEQFF,TGCAGCGTTGAGCGGAGCTCCTACAATGAGCAGTTCTTC,TRBV29-1,TRBJ2-1,few,-
CASSLDTGTGTEQYF,TGTGCCAGCAGTTTAGACACCGGGACAGGGACCGAGCAGTACTTC,TRBV12-3/TRBV12-4,TRBJ2-7,-,TRBD1
CASSQARTSGRSYNEQFF,TGTGCCAGCAGCCAAGCTCGGACTAGCGGGAGATCCTACAATGAGCAGTTCTTC,TRBV3-1,TRBJ2-1,many,TRBD2
CASLYRDRGGPNYGYTF,TGTGCCAGCCTCTATAGGGATCGTGGAGGGCCCAACTATGGCTACACCTTC,TRBV5-6,TRBJ1-2,-,-
CASRYEEELQETQYF,TGTGCCAGCAGGTACGAGGAGGAACTGCAAGAGACCCAGTACTTC,TRBV28,TRBJ2-5,many,-
CASSLAGGGTDTQYF,TGTGCCAGCAGCTTAGCGGGGGGAGGAACAGATACGCAGTATTTT,TRBV5-5,TRBJ2-3,few,TRBD2
CASSYSASSGTQYF,TGTGCCAGCAGTTACTCGGCCAGTAGCGGGACCCAGTACTTC,TRBV6-5,TRBJ2-5,-,-
CASATGHSNQPQHF,TGTGCCAGCGCGACAGGGCATAGCAATCAGCCCCAGCATTTT,TRBV24-1,TRBJ1-5,many,TRBD1
CAGSQVTTSEQYF,TGCGCCGGCAGCCAAGTAACCACATCCGAGCAGTACTTC,TRBV4-3,TRBJ2-7,-,-
CASSTWDLDTGELFF,TGCGCCAGCAGCACCTGGGACCTTGACACCGGGGAGCTGTTTTTT,TRBV4-1,TRBJ2-2,many,-